Below are 32 T cell receptor beta chains sequenced from a single sample in a study of cytomegalovirus exposure and HLA in healthy donors. The PCR was carried out with 60 Vbeta primers and 13 Jbeta primers. Assay used: immunoSEQ multiplex PCR; TCRdb lists only in-frame clones, some missing. The table lists some 220,000 clones, 77% of them singletons. Sequenced input: PBMCs. The receptor set was obtained from a woman aged 55-69 years in good health and CMV-seropositive.

The chain is built from TRBV7-3 and TRBJ2-1; D gene ambiguous. The CDR3 consists of 13 residues. Germline CDR1 reads SGHTA; CDR2 reads FQGTGA. V lost 5 bases and J lost 7, with 12 bases in between. The CDR3 nucleotides are TGTGCCAGCAGCCCTGGTTCCGGGAATGAGCAGTTCTTC. The encoded protein is CASSPGSGNEQFF.

This clone was detected once. This sequence joins TRBV19 and TRBJ2-7; 9 bases are a match to TRBD1. CDR1 is LNHDA, CDR2 SQIVND, per germline (reference sequence). With 2 bases clipped from V and 3 bases from J, the junction kept 2 bases outside the gene matches. This CDR3 is 14 amino acids long. The CDR3 loop is CASSILGQGYEQYF. Written as DNA, the CDR3 is TGTGCCAGTAGTATATTGGGACAGGGCTACGAGCAGTACTTC. Using reference TRBV19 and TRBJ2-7 for the parts outside the CDR3, the full variable domain is DGGITQSPKYLFRKEGQNVTLSCEQNLNHDAMYWYRQDPGQGLRLIYYSQIVNDFQKGDIAEGYSVSREKKESFPLTVTSAQKNPTAFYLCASSILGQGYEQYFGPGTRLTVT.

There are a few counts of this clone. This sequence joins TRBV11-2 and TRBJ2-5; possible D gene TRBD1, 6 bases. The DNA end lines up better with TRBJ2-7; the J call may be wrong. The CDR3 sequence is 16 residues long. Germline values: CDR1 SGHAT, CDR2 FQNNGV. DNA for the CDR3: TGTGCCAGCAGCTACGGTAGTGGCACAGGGCCCTACGAGCAGTACTTC. This gives the protein CASSYGSGTGPYEQYF.

V usage is TRBV7-3 and J usage is TRBJ2-7; 9 bases fit TRBD1. This CDR3 is 14 amino acids long. The junction had 6 bases not matched to a gene; V was cut back by 5 bases and J by 4 bases. The V gene's germline CDR1 is SGHTA and CDR2 FQGTGA. In nucleotides, the CDR3 is TGTGCCAGCAGCCAAACAGGGGGCTTTTACGAGCAGTACTTC. Protein sequence: CASSQTGGFYEQYF.

V usage is TRBV4-3 and J usage is TRBJ2-4; D uncertain. This CDR3 is 14 amino acids long. V shed 2 bases and J shed 2 bases, with 7 bases lying between them. The germline CDR1 and CDR2 sequences are LGHNA and YSLEER. The CDR3, as DNA: TGCGCCAGCAGCCAAACCGGGTCCAAAAACATTCAGTACTTC. Protein product: CASSQTGSKNIQYF.

The J gene is TRBJ2-5, the V gene TRBV30; 10 bases agree with TRBD1. The length of the CDR3 is 13 residues. Germline CDR1 and CDR2: GTSNPN and SVGIG (reference sequence). With 7 bases clipped from V and 3 bases from J, the junction kept 5 bases outside the gene matches. The CDR3 is CALRTGGEETQYF. As DNA, the CDR3 is TGTGCCTTACGGACAGGGGGTGAAGAGACCCAGTACTTC. Full variable domain (missing parts from reference TRBV30 and TRBJ2-5): SQTIHQWPATLVQPVGSPLSLECTVEGTSNPNLYWYRQAAGRGLQLLFYSVGIGQISSEVPQNLSASRPQDRQFILSSKKLLLSDSGFYLCALRTGGEETQYFGPGTRLLVL.

V and J are TRBV5-1 and TRBJ2-3; a weak D match, TRBD2 (5 bases). This CDR3 spans 14 amino acids. Trimming removed 4 bases from V and 0 bases from J, with 9 bases in between. The germline V gene has CDR1 SGHRS and CDR2 YFSETQ. The CDR3 DNA reads TGCGCCAGCAGCAAGGACTCAAGCACAGATACGCAGTATTTT. Its translation is CASSKDSSTDTQYF.

This clone was seen a few times. The chain couples TRBV7-9 to TRBJ2-7, with 7 bases matching TRBD1. J lost 6 bases, V lost 2 bases, and 7 bases had no gene match. The CDR3 is made up of 14 amino acids. Per the germline V gene, CDR1 is SEHNR and CDR2 is FQNEAQ (reference sequence). CDR3 in DNA: TGTGCCAGCAGCTTAAGAACAGGGGAAGCCGAGCAGTACTTC. This gives the protein CASSLRTGEAEQYF.

V and J are TRBV27 and TRBJ1-6; maybe TRBD1 (5 bases). The CDR3 runs to 17 residues. Germline V gene lookup returns CDR1 MNHEY and CDR2 SMNVEV (reference sequence). V was pared by 5 bases and J by 10 bases, with 24 bases between. CDR3 in DNA: TGTGCCAGCAGTCGTTCGGGGGTCGGGGGGAAATGGTCACCCCTCCACTTT. This sequence encodes CASSRSGVGGKWSPLHF.

This rearrangement joins TRBV5-6 to TRBJ2-3; D might be TRBD1 (5 bases). This CDR3 has 11 amino acids. Germline CDR1 reads SGHDT; CDR2 reads YYEEEE. Between the trimmed V and J ends, which lost 7 bases and 4 bases, there was a span of 7 bases. CDR3 amino acids: CASSRADTQYF. CDR3 in DNA: TGTGCCAGCTCCAGGGCAGATACGCAGTATTTT.

J is TRBJ2-7 and V is TRBV6-1; the D gene is possibly TRBD1 (7 bases). Germline CDR1 MNHNS, CDR2 SASEGT. V gave up 5 bases and J gave up 7 bases, with 15 bases separating them. CDR3 length equals 13 residues. CDR3 DNA sequence: TGTGCCAGCAGTTTAGACAGGGAGGAAGAGCAGTACTTC. Protein: CASSLDREEEQYF.

This clone was seen only once. The J gene is TRBJ1-2, the V gene TRBV13; 8 positions agree with TRBD1. V was pared by 5 bases and J by 5 bases, with 4 bases of the junction left unmatched. This CDR3 contains 13 residues. Germline V gene lookup returns CDR1 PRHDT and CDR2 FYEKMQ (reference sequence). CDR3 region: CASSRQGTYGYTF. DNA for the CDR3: TGTGCCAGCAGCCGACAGGGGACATATGGCTACACCTTC.

The rearrangement links TRBV6-6 to TRBJ1-5; 9 nucleotides match TRBD1. With V trimmed by 7 bases and J by 2 bases, 6 bases remained unmatched. Per germline, CDR1 MNHNY and CDR2 SVGAGI (reference sequence). There are 15 residues in the CDR3. As DNA, the CDR3 is TGTGCCAGCAAGGGACAGGGACTTGGCAATCAGCCCCAGCATTTT. Protein product: CASKGQGLGNQPQHF.

The chain has TRBV19 and TRBJ2-7, with D possibly being TRBD2 (5 bases). The CDR3 spans 12 residues. In germline, CDR1 is LNHDA, CDR2 SQIVND (reference sequence). Trimming stripped 10 bases from V and 6 bases from J, with 16 bases between. This chain's CDR3 is CATRTQRGEQYF. CDR3 in DNA: TGTGCCACCCGGACTCAACGGGGCGAGCAGTACTTC.

The sample holds a few counts of this clone. The genes are TRBV12-5 and TRBJ1-6; possibly TRBD1 for D (5 bases). The CDR3 has 15 residues. Trimming cost V 5 bases and J 4 bases, with 12 bases left between them. Per germline, CDR1 LGHNT and CDR2 FRNRAP. The CDR3 sequence: CASGGHLYYNSPLHF. CDR3 nucleotides: TGTGCTAGTGGTGGACACCTCTATTATAATTCACCCCTCCACTTT.

V is TRBV18 and J is TRBJ2-5, with D uncertain. V gave up 3 bases and J gave up 7 bases, with 6 bases separating them. This CDR3 contains 11 residues. From germline, CDR1 is KGHSH and CDR2 LQKENI. The CDR3 protein is CASSPSGTQYF. The CDR3 DNA is TGTGCCAGCTCACCGTCGGGGACCCAGTACTTC.

The count of this clone is one. The genes are TRBV5-1 and TRBJ2-5; a possible D gene is TRBD2 (5 bases). V was cut by 4 bases and J by 5 bases, with 15 bases left in between. The CDR3 sequence is 14 residues long. Germline V gene lookup returns CDR1 SGHRS and CDR2 YFSETQ. DNA for the CDR3: TGCGCCAGCAGCGCCGCCGAGGGCGATGAGACCCAGTACTTC. This gives the protein CASSAAEGDETQYF. The whole variable domain, remainder taken from reference TRBV5-1 and TRBJ2-5, is KAGVTQTPRYLIKTRGQQVTLSCSPISGHRSVSWYQQTPGQGLQFLFEYFSETQRNKGNFPGRFSGRQFSNSRSEMNVSTLELGDSALYLCASSAAEGDETQYFGPGTRLLVL.

This chain joins TRBV5-1 and TRBJ1-5; 8 positions match TRBD1. The J segment lost 4 bases and the V segment lost 4 bases, leaving 7 bases of the junction unmatched. The V gene's germline CDR1 is SGHRS and CDR2 YFSETQ. The CDR3 runs to 15 residues. The CDR3 DNA is TGCGCCAGCAGCCCGGATACAGGGGGTAATCAGCCCCAGCATTTT. It specifies CASSPDTGGNQPQHF.

The chain combines TRBV14 with TRBJ2-2; 7 nucleotides align to TRBD2. Germline-derived CDR1 and CDR2 are SGHDN and FVKESK. CDR3 length: 16 residues. V dropped 4 bases and J dropped 6; count of bases not matched to a gene: 11. The CDR3 protein is CASSLKRDIFPGELFF. The CDR3 DNA reads TGTGCCAGCAGCCTCAAGCGGGATATCTTCCCCGGGGAGCTGTTTTTT.

The chain employs TRBV18 and TRBJ2-2; 7 nucleotides line up with TRBD2. This CDR3 region has 14 residues. Germline CDR1 KGHSH, CDR2 LQKENI. With 3 bases clipped from V and 4 bases from J, the junction kept 2 bases outside the gene matches. The CDR3 reads CASSPASGTGELFF. DNA of the CDR3: TGTGCCAGCTCACCTGCTAGCGGCACCGGGGAGCTGTTTTTT.

The chain recombines TRBV5-5 with TRBJ2-3, with 7 bases aligning to TRBD1. Trimming took 2 bases from V and 1 from J; bases not matched to a gene: 7. CDR1 and CDR2 (germline): SGHKS, YYEKEE (reference sequence). The CDR3 spans 16 residues. The CDR3 here is CASSLPRGLGTDTQYF. The CDR3 nucleotides are TGTGCCAGCAGCTTACCCAGGGGGTTAGGCACAGATACGCAGTATTTT.

This sequence joins TRBV10-3 and TRBJ1-1; the match to TRBD1 covers 9 bases. Per the germline V gene, CDR1 is ENHRY and CDR2 is SYGVKD. J lost 5 bases, V lost 7 bases, and 5 bases had no gene match. The CDR3 has 13 residues. CDR3 sequence reads: CAIISTGGTEAFF. The CDR3 DNA sequence: TGTGCCATCATTTCGACAGGGGGGACTGAAGCTTTCTTT.

The rearrangement links TRBV10-2 to TRBJ2-4; TRBD2 might be the D (6 bases). V was cut by 2 bases and J by 8 bases, with 13 bases left in between. Germline V CDR1 and CDR2: WSHSY, SAAADI. This CDR3 has 14 residues. CDR3 nucleotides: TGCGCCAGCAGTGAGCAGCGGGCCTGGGACATTCAGTACTTC. It codes for CASSEQRAWDIQYF.

V gene TRBV29-1 combines with J gene TRBJ1-5, with TRBD1 as a possible D gene (5 bases). V shed 3 bases and J shed 7 bases, with 10 bases lying between them. Per germline, CDR1 SQVTM and CDR2 ANQGSEA. The CDR3 contains 12 residues. The CDR3 bases are TGCAGCGTTGAGGAAAGGGGACAGCCCCAGCATTTT. It encodes CSVEERGQPQHF.

To note about this clone: A read error may account for a junction end that differs from germline. The rearrangement joins TRBV7-9 to TRBJ1-1; D not resolved. The germline CDR1 and CDR2 sequences are SEHNR and FQNEAQ (reference sequence). The CDR3 loop spans 12 amino acids. CDR3 in amino acids: CSSSPGNTEAFF. CDR3 coding DNA: TGTTCCAGCAGCCCTGGCAACACTGAAGCTTTCTTT.

The chain is built from TRBV5-1 and TRBJ2-6, with a tentative D call TRBD2 (5 bases). The CDR3 is 18 residues long. Trimming took off 0 bases at V and 1 base at J, with 14 bases between the two ends. CDR1 is SGHRS and CDR2 is YFSETQ in the germline V gene. Here the CDR3 reads CASSLGLTDYSGANVLTF. The DNA for the CDR3 is TGCGCCAGCAGCTTGGGATTAACCGACTATTCTGGGGCCAACGTCCTGACTTTC.

This chain links TRBV19 with TRBJ2-5; 7 nucleotides line up with TRBD1. The CDR3 is made up of 15 amino acids. Per the germline V gene, CDR1 is LNHDA and CDR2 is SQIVND (reference sequence). Trimming removed 7 bases from V and 1 base from J; junction bases left unmatched: 9. The CDR3 nucleotides read TGTGCCAGTAATAACTGGGACAGCACCCAAGAGACCCAGTACTTC. It encodes CASNNWDSTQETQYF.

CDR3 DNA sequence: TGTGCCAGCAGCCCCAGGGCCTACAATGAGCAGTTCTTC. It encodes CASSPRAYNEQFF. This chain links TRBV9 with TRBJ2-1, with TRBD1 as a possible D gene (5 bases). CDR1 is SGDLS, CDR2 YYNGEE, per germline. The CDR3 spans 13 residues. V lost 4 bases and J 2 bases, leaving 7 bases between the germline ends.

This clone was counted a few times. This chain joins TRBV12-5 and TRBJ1-5, with D tentatively TRBD1 (6 bases). Trimming removed 9 bases from V and 7 bases from J, with 22 bases in between. Germline V CDR1 and CDR2: LGHNT, FRNRAP. This CDR3 has 15 residues. The CDR3, as DNA: TGTGCTAGATCATCAACAGGGTTGCGAGGCCAGCCCCAGCATTTT. Amino acid sequence: CARSSTGLRGQPQHF.

V gene TRBV5-1 combines with J gene TRBJ1-2; D gene ambiguous. CDR1 and CDR2 from the germline V gene are SGHRS and YFSETQ. The CDR3 sequence is 18 residues long. V was cut by 0 bases and J by 1 base, with 19 bases left in between. The CDR3: CASSLDARLLDLNYGYTF. CDR3 DNA sequence: TGCGCCAGCAGCTTGGATGCGCGACTCCTAGACCTTAACTATGGCTACACCTTC.

This clone was detected a few times. This sequence joins TRBV4-1 and TRBJ2-1; 10 bases agree with TRBD2. This CDR3 comprises 17 residues. With 0 bases clipped from V and 7 bases from J, the junction kept 9 bases outside the gene matches. Germline-derived CDR1 and CDR2 are MGHRA and YSYEKL. CDR3 in amino acids: CASSQDWASGSGNEQFF. CDR3 bases: TGCGCCAGCAGCCAAGATTGGGCTAGCGGGAGTGGAAATGAGCAGTTCTTC.

V usage is TRBV7-3 and J usage is TRBJ2-3; TRBD2 aligns across 11 bases. Germline assignment: CDR1 SGHTA and CDR2 FQGTGA. This CDR3 contains 15 residues. The trim removed 5 bases at V and 2 bases at J, leaving 3 bases unmatched. CDR3 sequence reads: CASSVAGGLTDTQYF. CDR3 bases: TGTGCCAGCAGCGTAGCGGGGGGGCTCACAGATACGCAGTATTTT.